The rows below give T cell receptor beta chains drawn from one sample of a study of blood T cell repertoires in COVID-19. Clones were sequenced by immunoSEQ multiplex PCR, and TCRdb holds only the in-frame ones, with some missing. This table has roughly 170,000 clones, about 84% appearing once. Material: PBMCs or T cells enriched from blood (not recorded which). These receptors came from a man aged 50 to 59 who had recovered from COVID-19. Both conserved end residues are part of each CDR3. D genes are given only for firm matches. Where a row states a size, it is once, few, many or the class of an expanded clone; other rows omit it.

size	D	V	length	J	CDR3	DNA
-	TRBD1	TRBV27	13	TRBJ1-1	CASSRDRNTEAFF	TGTGCCAGCAGTCGGGACAGGAACACTGAAGCTTTCTTT
-	-	TRBV10-2	11	TRBJ2-7	CATRGGYEQYF	TGCGCCACCAGAGGGGGCTACGAGCAGTACTTC
-	TRBD1	TRBV19	17	TRBJ2-7	CASSRLKGTESQYEQYF	TGTGCCAGTAGTAGGCTGAAAGGGACAGAATCTCAATACGAGCAGTACTTC
-	-	TRBV28	15	TRBJ2-1	CASRSGGPPYNEQFF	TGTGCCAGCAGATCCGGGGGGCCTCCCTACAATGAGCAGTTCTTC
-	-	TRBV7-2	15	TRBJ1-5	CASSFGGSSNQPQHF	TGTGCCAGCAGCTTCGGGGGGTCGAGCAATCAGCCCCAGCATTTT
-	TRBD1	TRBV5-8	15	TRBJ2-5	CASSPGQQRSETQYF	TGTGCCAGCAGTCCGGGACAGCAAAGGTCGGAGACCCAGTACTTC
once	TRBD2	TRBV6-5	14	TRBJ2-3	CASGRTSGGPEQYF	TGTGCCAGCGGGAGGACTAGCGGGGGGCCCGAGCAGTATTTT
-	TRBD2	TRBV3-1/TRBV3-2	17	TRBJ2-2	CASSPFLAGGKAGELFF	TGTGCCAGCAGCCCCTTCCTAGCGGGGGGCAAGGCCGGGGAGCTGTTTTTT
few	-	TRBV2	13	TRBJ1-1	CASTQGENTEAFF	TGTGCCAGCACCCAAGGGGAGAACACTGAAGCTTTCTTT
-	TRBD1	TRBV27	14	TRBJ1-2	CASSLTGEVRGYTF	TGTGCCAGCAGTCTAACAGGGGAAGTACGCGGCTACACCTTC
-	TRBD1	TRBV10-3	16	TRBJ1-6	CAISEPGQGGNSPLHF	TGTGCCATCAGCGAACCCGGACAGGGTGGGAATTCACCCCTCCACTTT
-	-	TRBV25-1	13	TRBJ1-2	CATKTVVGDGYTF	TGTGCCACCAAGACAGTCGTAGGGGATGGCTACACCTTC
-	TRBD1	TRBV6-5	14	TRBJ2-5	CASSRQGAVETQYF	TGTGCCAGCAGTAGACAGGGGGCTGTGGAGACCCAGTACTTC
-	TRBD1	TRBV29-1	15	TRBJ2-5	CSVERGTGGTETQYF	TGCAGCGTTGAGCGAGGGACAGGGGGAACAGAGACCCAGTACTTC
-	-	TRBV6-5	15	TRBJ2-7	CASSFALGQHYEQYF	TGTGCCAGCAGTTTCGCCCTGGGGCAGCACTACGAGCAGTACTTC
-	-	TRBV10-2	17	TRBJ2-7	CASSEMGQGLGGDEQYF	TGCGCCAGCAGTGAGATGGGACAAGGCCTAGGCGGTGACGAGCAGTACTTC
-	-	TRBV4-3	17	TRBJ2-7	CASSQQGVGGSSYEQYF	TGCGCCAGCAGCCAGCAAGGGGTGGGGGGTAGCTCCTACGAGCAGTACTTC
-	-	TRBV6-5	15	TRBJ1-2	CASGGGPQGVPGYTF	TGTGCCAGCGGGGGGGGGCCACAGGGCGTCCCTGGCTACACCTTC
-	TRBD1	TRBV6-5	13	TRBJ1-1	CASSSTGENEAFF	TGTGCCAGCAGCTCGACAGGGGAAAATGAAGCTTTCTTT
-	TRBD1	TRBV23-1	17	TRBJ1-5	CASSQSRDRGGNQPQHF	TGCGCCAGCAGTCAATCGAGGGACAGGGGGGGCAATCAGCCCCAGCATTTT
-	TRBD1	TRBV4-1	18	TRBJ2-6	CASSPLDRLISGANVLTF	TGCGCCAGCAGCCCATTGGACAGGCTGATCTCTGGGGCCAACGTCCTGACTTTC
-	TRBD1	TRBV29-1	14	TRBJ2-7	CSVEGDRGLNEQYF	TGCAGCGTTGAGGGGGACAGGGGACTCAACGAGCAGTACTTC
-	-	TRBV20-1	14	TRBJ1-2	CSASARAPYYGYTF	TGCAGTGCTAGTGCGCGGGCCCCTTATTATGGCTACACCTTC
once	TRBD1	TRBV25-1	15	TRBJ1-2	CASSILSQGAAGYTF	TGTGCCAGCAGTATACTCTCGCAGGGGGCCGCGGGCTACACCTTC
-	-	TRBV4-1	18	TRBJ1-3	CASSQDGSGVGFGNTIYF	TGCGCCAGCAGCCAAGATGGGTCGGGGGTAGGTTTTGGAAACACCATATATTTT
-	-	TRBV11-2	12	TRBJ1-1	CASSSSRTEAFF	TGTGCCAGCAGTAGTTCCCGCACTGAAGCTTTCTTT
-	-	TRBV5-1	15	TRBJ1-1	CASSLGGARNTEAFF	TGCGCCAGCAGCTTGGGGGGAGCCAGAAACACTGAAGCTTTCTTT
-	TRBD2	TRBV6-2/TRBV6-3	15	TRBJ2-3	CASSNGLGTSDTQYF	TGTGCCAGCAGTAACGGACTAGGGACGTCAGATACGCAGTATTTT
-	-	TRBV6-5	12	TRBJ2-7	CASSHTGPEQYF	TGTGCCAGCAGTCATACAGGGCCCGAGCAGTACTTC
-	-	TRBV6-5	15	TRBJ2-3	CASSFLSGLTDTQYF	TGTGCCAGCAGTTTTCTAAGCGGGCTAACAGATACGCAGTATTTT
-	-	TRBV9	15	TRBJ2-5	CASSASGTYQETQYF	TGTGCCAGCAGCGCATCCGGGACATATCAAGAGACCCAGTACTTC
-	TRBD2	TRBV6-5	14	TRBJ2-5	CATGGRGDLETQYF	TGTGCCACCGGAGGGCGGGGGGACCTGGAGACCCAGTACTTC
once	TRBD1	TRBV7-8	15	TRBJ2-7	CASSKGQGASYEQYF	TGTGCCAGCAGCAAGGGACAGGGGGCCTCCTACGAGCAGTACTTC
-	TRBD1	TRBV11-2	16	TRBJ2-3	CASSLDGTGSPDTQYF	TGTGCCAGCAGCTTAGACGGGACAGGGTCTCCAGATACGCAGTATTTT
-	TRBD1	TRBV18	14	TRBJ1-1	CASSRQGADTEAFF	TGTGCCAGTTCCAGACAGGGGGCTGACACTGAAGCTTTCTTT
-	-	TRBV7-6	15	TRBJ2-7	CASSSRGLVAYEQYF	TGTGCCAGCAGCTCAAGGGGACTTGTTGCATACGAGCAGTACTTC
-	-	TRBV19	14	TRBJ2-7	CASSFGGGWYEQYF	TGTGCCAGTAGTTTCGGCGGAGGGTGGTACGAGCAGTACTTC